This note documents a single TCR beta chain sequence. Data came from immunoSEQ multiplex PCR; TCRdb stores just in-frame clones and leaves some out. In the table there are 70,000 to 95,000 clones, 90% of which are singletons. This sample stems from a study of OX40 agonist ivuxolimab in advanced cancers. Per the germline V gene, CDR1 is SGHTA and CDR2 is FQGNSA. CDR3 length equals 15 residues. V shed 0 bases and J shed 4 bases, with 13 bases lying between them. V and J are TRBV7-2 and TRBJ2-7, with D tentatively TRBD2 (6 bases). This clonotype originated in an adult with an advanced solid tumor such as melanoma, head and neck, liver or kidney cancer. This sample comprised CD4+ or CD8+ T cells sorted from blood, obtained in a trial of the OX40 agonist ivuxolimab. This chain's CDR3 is CASSLAPGARYEQYF. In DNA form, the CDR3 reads TGTGCCAGCAGCTTAGCACCGGGAGCGAGGTACGAGCAGTACTTC.